This entry lists 26 T cell receptor beta chains sequenced from one sample in a study of blood T cell repertoires in COVID-19. Only in-frame clones appear in the TCRdb table, and some are missing; sequencing was by immunoSEQ multiplex PCR. In the table there are around 330,000 clones, 90% of which are singletons. The sample comprised PBMCs or T cells enriched from blood (not recorded which). Receptor source: a man aged 55-75 years who had recovered from COVID-19.

This chain links TRBV29-1 with TRBJ1-5, with D possibly TRBD1 on 5 matching bases. The CDR3 has 12 residues. Per germline, CDR1 SQVTM and CDR2 ANQGSEA. Trimming removed 6 bases at V and 7 bases at J, with 13 bases between. This CDR3 reads CSVAQGGQPQHF. The DNA for the CDR3 is TGCAGCGTGGCTCAGGGAGGGCAGCCCCAGCATTTT.

The V gene is TRBV20-1, the J gene TRBJ2-7; 8 bases are a match to TRBD1. The CDR3 loop spans 14 amino acids. Germline CDR1 DFQATT, CDR2 SNEGSKA (reference sequence). After removal of 3 bases from V and 9 bases from J, the junction contained 13 bases not matched to a gene. The CDR3 DNA follows: TGCAGTGCTAGTCCGGGACAGGCCTTATGGGCGCAGTACTTC. Residues: CSASPGQALWAQYF.

For this clone: Other DNA sequences from this sample encode an identical CDR3 as well. This sequence joins TRBV28 and TRBJ2-7, with 10 bases aligning to TRBD1. The V gene's germline CDR1 is MDHEN and CDR2 SYDVKM. The CDR3 runs to 14 residues. With V trimmed by 2 bases and J by 4 bases, 2 bases remained unmatched. CDR3 nucleotides: TGTGCCAGCAGTTTACGGACAGGGGGTTACGAGCAGTACTTC. It translates to CASSLRTGGYEQYF.

The V gene is TRBV19, the J gene TRBJ1-1, with D perhaps matching TRBD1 (6 bases). CDR3 length: 16 residues. Germline values: CDR1 LNHDA, CDR2 SQIVND (reference sequence). The V and J ends lost 7 bases and 0 bases respectively, with 18 bases between them. The DNA for the CDR3 is TGTGCCAGTAAGACAGGTGGTTGGTTGTTGAACACTGAAGCTTTCTTT. As protein: CASKTGGWLLNTEAFF.

The chain recombines TRBV16 with TRBJ2-1, with 8 positions matching TRBD2. V lost 5 bases and J lost 13; bases outside the gene matches: 13. There are 14 residues in the CDR3. Germline V gene data show CDR1 as KGHSY and CDR2 as FQNENV. The CDR3 DNA sequence: TGTGCCAGCAGCACTCGGGAGGGGCAGTCGTTCCAGTTCTTC. It specifies CASSTREGQSFQFF. Full variable domain (missing parts from reference TRBV16 and TRBJ2-1): GEEVAQTPKHLVRGEGQKAKLYCAPIKGHSYVFWYQQVLKNEFKFLISFQNENVFDETGMPKERFSAKCLPNSPCSLEIQATKLEDSAVYFCASSTREGQSFQFFGPGTRLTVL.

The chain links TRBV5-8 to TRBJ1-5; D might be TRBD1 (6 bases). V was shortened by 3 bases and J by 0 bases, with 16 bases between the two germline ends. The CDR3 spans 17 residues. Germline V lookup: CDR1 SGHTS, CDR2 YDEGEE. CDR3 DNA: TGTGCCAGCAGCTCCGGACAGTTAGCTTTTAGCAATCAGCCCCAGCATTTT. Protein: CASSSGQLAFSNQPQHF.

This rearrangement joins TRBV5-1 to TRBJ1-2; D is uncertain. This CDR3 has 17 amino acids. V lost 0 bases to trimming and J lost 4 bases, with 19 bases between them. CDR1 and CDR2 from the germline V gene are SGHRS and YFSETQ. The CDR3 sequence is CASSLAWLKAGSYGYTF. The CDR3 coding sequence is TGCGCCAGCAGCTTGGCCTGGTTGAAGGCGGGATCCTATGGCTACACCTTC.

CDR3 region: CASSYYLAGGPGELFF. DNA for the CDR3: TGTGCCAGCAGTTACTATCTAGCGGGGGGGCCCGGGGAGCTGTTTTTT. The V gene is TRBV6-2 or TRBV6-3, the J gene TRBJ2-2; TRBD2 aligns across 12 bases. Germline V lookup: CDR1 MNHEY, CDR2 SVGEGT. Germline trimming cut 1 base from V and 6 bases from J; bases unmatched to any gene: 3. The CDR3 is made up of 16 amino acids.

This clone has only one observation. The chain has TRBV30 and TRBJ1-3; D gene ambiguous. This CDR3 has 14 amino acids. Trimming cost V 0 bases and J 2 bases, with 8 bases left between them. Germline CDR1 is GTSNPN and CDR2 is SVGIG (reference sequence). CDR3 DNA: TGTGCCTGGAGTGTGGTGGCTGCTGGAAACACCATATATTTT. Translation: CAWSVVAAGNTIYF.

This sequence joins TRBV4-1 and TRBJ2-2, with 9 bases that match TRBD2. Germline V CDR1 and CDR2: MGHRA, YSYEKL. CDR3 size: 18 residues. The ends lost 1 base at V and 2 bases at J; junction bases unmatched: 8. The chain's CDR3 is CASSQGASSGANTGELFF. In nucleotides, the CDR3 is TGCGCCAGCAGCCAAGGGGCGTCTAGCGGGGCTAACACCGGGGAGCTGTTTTTT.

The chain's CDR3 is CASSLGGPWELFF. The DNA for the CDR3 is TGTGCCAGCAGCTTAGGAGGGCCTTGGGAACTGTTTTTT. V gene TRBV11-2 combines with J gene TRBJ1-4, with unresolved D. Germline CDR1 and CDR2: SGHAT and FQNNGV. V lost 1 base and J lost 12, with 12 bases in between. The length of the CDR3 is 13 residues.

This chain connects TRBV29-1 to TRBJ2-1; D might be TRBD2 (5 bases). CDR1 is SQVTM, CDR2 ANQGSEA, per germline. V was pared by 4 bases and J by 2 bases, with 9 bases between. The CDR3 loop spans 13 amino acids. The CDR3 coding sequence is TGCAGCGTTGTTTTAGCGACCTACAATGAGCAGTTCTTC. It yields the protein CSVVLATYNEQFF.

CDR3 sequence reads: CASSGSAESETQYF. CDR3 coding DNA: TGTGCCAGCAGTGGCAGCGCGGAGTCAGAGACCCAGTACTTC. The rearrangement uses TRBV2 and TRBJ2-5; D is unresolved. The germline V gene encodes CDR1 SNHLY and CDR2 FYNNEI. Trimming removed 4 bases from V and 4 bases from J, with 13 bases in between. The CDR3 extends over 14 amino acids.

The chain is built from TRBV6-5 and TRBJ1-2; D may be TRBD1 (5 bases). Germline values: CDR1 MNHEY, CDR2 SVGAGI. V lost 7 bases and J lost 8, with 20 bases in between. The CDR3 is 14 residues long. This CDR3 reads CASTGALDNEGYTF. The CDR3 DNA reads as TGTGCCAGCACCGGTGCCTTGGACAACGAAGGCTACACCTTC.

The V and J genes are TRBV5-4 and TRBJ1-1; TRBD1 agrees at 9 bases. The ends lost 4 bases at V and 1 base at J; junction bases unmatched: 8. The CDR3 runs 16 residues. Looked up from germline, CDR1 is SGHNT and CDR2 is YYREEE (reference sequence). The CDR3 DNA sequence: TGTGCCAGCAGCCTACAAGGGACAGGGTGGAACACTGAAGCTTTCTTT. It is translated as CASSLQGTGWNTEAFF.

The chain recombines TRBV24-1 with TRBJ2-5, with D maybe TRBD2 (6 bases). The CDR3 has 16 amino acids. Germline lookup yields CDR1 KGHDR and CDR2 SFDVKD. With 4 bases removed from V and 4 bases from J, the gap between germline ends came to 18 bases. CDR3 DNA: TGTGCCACCAGTGAATCCCTTCCGGGAGAGGGAGAGACCCAGTACTTC. Translation gives CATSESLPGEGETQYF.

V is TRBV12-3 or TRBV12-4 and J is TRBJ2-2; unclear D gene. Between the trimmed V and J ends, which lost 6 bases and 0 bases, there was a span of 5 bases. The CDR3 has 13 amino acids. The CDR3 nucleotides read TGTGCCAGCAGGACTTCGAACACCGGGGAGCTGTTTTTT. Its protein is CASRTSNTGELFF.

CDR3 DNA sequence: TGTGCCAGCAGCTTGGAAAGCGGCACAGATACGCAGTATTTT. Translating it yields CASSLESGTDTQYF. V gene TRBV5-4 combines with J gene TRBJ2-3; D is ambiguous. The CDR3 has 14 residues. The germline V gene encodes CDR1 SGHNT and CDR2 YYREEE (reference sequence). With 0 bases removed from V and 1 base from J, the gap between germline ends came to 6 bases.

This chain connects TRBV7-9 to TRBJ2-1; 10 bases align to TRBD1. Germline CDR1 SEHNR, CDR2 FQNEAQ (reference sequence). Unmatched junction bases numbered 4, after V lost 4 bases and J lost 4 bases. CDR3 length: 15 amino acids. In nucleotides, the CDR3 is TGTGCCAGCAGCTCCGGGACAGGGGTTTACAATGAGCAGTTCTTC. Amino acid sequence: CASSSGTGVYNEQFF.

The chain joins TRBV5-1 to TRBJ1-6; the match to TRBD1 covers 7 bases. Trimming took 2 bases from V and 7 from J; bases not matched to a gene: 6. There are 15 residues in the CDR3. The germline CDR1 and CDR2 sequences are SGHRS and YFSETQ. DNA of the CDR3: TGCGCCAGCAGCTTAGATAGGGGGCTAAATTCACCCCTCCACTTT. The encoded protein is CASSLDRGLNSPLHF.

V usage is TRBV3-1 (or the pseudogene TRBV3-2) and J usage is TRBJ1-2, with 7 positions matching TRBD1. The trim removed 6 bases at V and 2 bases at J, leaving 9 bases unmatched. This CDR3 region has 15 residues. Germline V gives CDR1 LGHDT, CDR2 YNNKEL (reference sequence). CDR3 DNA: TGTGCCAGCAGTACGGGACAGCCCCTCAACTATGGCTACACCTTC. This gives the protein CASSTGQPLNYGYTF.

J is TRBJ1-6 and V is TRBV7-9; D possibly corresponds to TRBD1 (5 bases). Germline assignment: CDR1 SEHNR and CDR2 FQNEAQ (reference sequence). Trimming took off 2 bases at V and 15 bases at J, with 14 bases between the two ends. The CDR3 consists of 13 residues. This CDR3 reads CASSLRGGGNLHF. CDR3 DNA sequence: TGTGCCAGCAGCTTAAGGGGCGGAGGGAACCTCCACTTT.

The V call is TRBV18, the J call TRBJ2-1; 8 bases are a match to TRBD1. The CDR3 runs to 14 residues. J gave up 8 bases and V 1 base, and 4 bases lay outside the gene matches. Looked up from germline, CDR1 is KGHSH and CDR2 is LQKENI. CDR3 DNA: TGTGCCAGCTCACCACAGACAGGGGTTGATGAGCAGTTCTTC. As protein: CASSPQTGVDEQFF.

A few counts support this clone. CDR3 amino acids: CASREQGADTIYF. CDR3 coding DNA: TGTGCCAGCAGGGAACAGGGGGCGGACACCATATATTTT. The rearrangement joins TRBV12-3 or TRBV12-4 to TRBJ1-3; 9 positions match TRBD1. The CDR3 length is 13 residues. J gave up 8 bases and V 6 bases, and 5 bases lay outside the gene matches.

This clone was observed a few times. V gene TRBV19 combines with J gene TRBJ1-5, with 8 bases that match TRBD1. This CDR3 contains 15 residues. Trimming removed 7 bases from V and 8 bases from J; junction bases left unmatched: 13. CDR1 is LNHDA, CDR2 SQIVND, per germline (reference sequence). The CDR3 DNA follows: TGTGCCAGTACCAGCCAGGGGGCATTAGGTGAGCCCCAGCATTTT. It yields the protein CASTSQGALGEPQHF.

CDR3 nucleotides: TGTGCCAGCAGCCAAGATCCAGGTGACACTGAAGCTTTCTTT. Its protein is CASSQDPGDTEAFF. The chain carries TRBV4-2 and TRBJ1-1; D gene unclear. The CDR3 contains 14 residues. CDR1 and CDR2 from the germline V gene are LGHNA and YNFKEQ. The V gene lost 0 bases and the J gene lost 3 bases, with 8 bases spanning the gap.